The sequence of this T cell receptor (beta chain) was determined in a study of shared T cell receptors in the human thymus. Only in-frame clones appear in the TCRdb table, and some are missing; sequencing was by immunoSEQ multiplex PCR. This sample carries 700,000 to 750,000 clones, 80% to 90% of them seen once, and the ten largest clones take approximately 0.01%. Deletions cut 5 bases from V and 11 bases from J, with 19 bases between. There are 13 residues in the CDR3. Germline V lookup: CDR1 SGHRS, CDR2 YFSETQ. The data were also submitted as part of a second study, on human thymus T cells. That source reports: It was from resections taken during corrective heart surgery that the thymus tissue came. V and J genes seemed to be used with bias in thymic and blood repertoires.

This clonotype originated in a girl in the first two years of life with a congenital heart defect. The source material was thymocytes. V gene TRBV5-1 combines with J gene TRBJ1-1, with a weak D call TRBD1 (5 bases). The CDR3 DNA sequence: TGCGCCAGCAGGGCGCTGGGGGGATATCATGCTTTCTTT. It encodes CASRALGGYHAFF.